This is a list of T cell receptor beta chains from one sample in a study of human T cells and chemical hapten exposure. TCRdb analysed the RACE reads with MiXCR anew, one entry per CDR3 protein. The sample yields about 120,000 distinct CDR3 sequences, around an eighth seen once. The sample consisted of whole blood, taken in connection with sensitization to the hapten diphenylcyclopropenone (DPC). The receptors were sampled from a woman between 18 and 29 years old with alopecia areata. Some clones in this sample may be carry-over from other donors' samples. CDR3s include the opening cysteine and the closing phenylalanine or tryptophan. A D gene is named only where the DNA matches it firmly. The listing skips clone size in some rows; elsewhere it reads once, few, many or a size class.

clone_size: few
v_call: TRBV20-1
j_call: TRBJ2-1
d_call: TRBD1
cdr3_aa: CSAPGQGAVNEQFF
cdr3_nt: TGCAGTGCTCCCGGACAGGGAGCGGTGAATGAGCAGTTCTTC

clone_size: .
v_call: TRBV11-2
j_call: TRBJ2-3
d_call: .
cdr3_aa: CASSLGSQLTDTQYF
cdr3_nt: TGTGCCAGCAGCTTAGGGTCACAGCTCACAGATACGCAGTATTTT

clone_size: many
v_call: TRBV6-1
j_call: TRBJ2-3
d_call: TRBD1
cdr3_aa: CASSEGQGNPDTQYF
cdr3_nt: TGTGCCAGCAGTGAAGGACAGGGGAACCCAGATACGCAGTATTTT

clone_size: .
v_call: TRBV2
j_call: TRBJ2-2
d_call: .
cdr3_aa: CASSPPAPQVGGELFF
cdr3_nt: TGTGCCAGCAGTCCCCCCGCCCCACAGGTGGGAGGGGAGCTGTTTTTT

clone_size: .
v_call: TRBV29-1
j_call: TRBJ2-2
d_call: .
cdr3_aa: CSVESGELFF
cdr3_nt: TGCAGCGTTGAATCCGGGGAGCTGTTTTTT

clone_size: many
v_call: TRBV28
j_call: TRBJ1-1
d_call: .
cdr3_aa: CASGGGKPEAFF
cdr3_nt: TGTGCCAGCGGGGGGGGGAAACCTGAAGCTTTCTTT

clone_size: many
v_call: TRBV10-3
j_call: TRBJ1-2
d_call: .
cdr3_aa: CAISEGFPETRSGYTF
cdr3_nt: TGTGCCATCAGTGAAGGGTTCCCCGAGACACGTAGCGGCTACACCTTC

clone_size: many
v_call: TRBV9
j_call: TRBJ2-3
d_call: .
cdr3_aa: CASSFGDTDTQYF
cdr3_nt: TGTGCCAGCAGCTTCGGGGACACAGATACGCAGTATTTT

clone_size: many
v_call: TRBV7-9
j_call: TRBJ2-2
d_call: .
cdr3_aa: CASSRPGVVELFF
cdr3_nt: TGTGCCAGCAGTCGACCGGGCGTTGTAGAGCTGTTTTTT

clone_size: few
v_call: TRBV18
j_call: TRBJ1-3
d_call: .
cdr3_aa: CASSPKGDSAGNTIYF
cdr3_nt: TGTGCCAGCTCACCTAAGGGAGACTCGGCTGGAAACACCATATATTTT

clone_size: .
v_call: TRBV7-2
j_call: TRBJ2-3
d_call: TRBD2
cdr3_aa: CASSLGSGGAMNTQYF
cdr3_nt: TGTGCCAGCAGCTTAGGGAGCGGGGGGGCCATGAATACGCAGTATTTT

clone_size: .
v_call: TRBV7-2
j_call: TRBJ2-7
d_call: .
cdr3_aa: CASSLEVTYEQNF
cdr3_nt: TGTGCCAGCAGCTTAGAGGTGACCTACGAGCAGAACTTC

clone_size: few
v_call: TRBV6-5
j_call: TRBJ1-1
d_call: .
cdr3_aa: CASNRPGHEAFF
cdr3_nt: TGTGCCAGCAACCGACCGGGGCATGAAGCTTTCTTT

clone_size: many
v_call: TRBV6-5
j_call: TRBJ1-6
d_call: .
cdr3_aa: CASSYYRDGNSPLHF
cdr3_nt: TGTGCCAGCAGTTACTACCGGGACGGGAATTCACCCCTCCACTTT

clone_size: many
v_call: TRBV6-5
j_call: TRBJ1-6
d_call: .
cdr3_aa: CASMPSQFYNSPLHF
cdr3_nt: TGTGCCAGCATGCCGTCACAGTTTTATAATTCACCCCTCCACTTT

clone_size: .
v_call: TRBV9
j_call: TRBJ1-1
d_call: .
cdr3_aa: CASSATGRTEAFF
cdr3_nt: TGTGCCAGCAGCGCTACAGGAAGGACTGAAGCTTTCTTT